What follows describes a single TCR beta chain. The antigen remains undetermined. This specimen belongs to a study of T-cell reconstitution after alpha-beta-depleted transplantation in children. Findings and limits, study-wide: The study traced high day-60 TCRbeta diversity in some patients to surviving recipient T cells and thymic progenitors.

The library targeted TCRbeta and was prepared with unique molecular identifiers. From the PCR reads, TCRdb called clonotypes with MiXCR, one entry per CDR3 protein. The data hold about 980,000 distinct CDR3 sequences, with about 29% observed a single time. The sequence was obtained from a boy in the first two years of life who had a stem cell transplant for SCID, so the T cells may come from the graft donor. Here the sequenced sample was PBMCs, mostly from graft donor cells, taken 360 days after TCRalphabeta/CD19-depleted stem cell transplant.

CDR3 bases: TGCGCCAGCAACCTGGGGTTGCGGGAGACCCAGTACTTC. Translated: CASNLGLRETQYF. The V and J genes are TRBV5-1 and TRBJ2-5; D is ambiguous. V dropped 6 bases and J dropped 5 bases, with 14 bases sitting between them. This CDR3 comprises 13 residues. Germline CDR1 SGHRS, CDR2 YFSETQ.